Presented here are 18 T cell receptor beta chains from one specimen sequenced in a study of cytomegalovirus exposure and HLA in healthy donors. The PCR employed 60 Vbeta primers together with 13 Jbeta primers. This table comes from immunoSEQ multiplex PCR, and its TCRdb copy is limited to in-frame clones, with some not included. The sample gives about 170,000 clones, roughly four fifths of which show up once; roughly 1.9% is in the top ten. The sequenced sample consisted of PBMCs. Receptor source: a woman aged 30 to 39 in good health and CMV-seropositive.

V and J are TRBV2 and TRBJ2-7; the match to TRBD2 covers 13 bases. V shed 6 bases, J shed 1 base, and the junction held 12 bases outside the gene matches. The CDR3 contains 18 residues. Germline loops: CDR1 SNHLY, CDR2 FYNNEI. CDR3 region: CASRRTSGGTSFSYEQYF. In nucleotides, the CDR3 is TGTGCCAGCAGACGGACTAGCGGGGGAACCAGTTTTTCCTACGAGCAGTACTTC.

This chain uses TRBV11-2 with TRBJ2-1, with 11 bases lining up with TRBD2. V shed 5 bases and J 6 bases; nucleotides not matched to a gene: 6. Per germline, CDR1 SGHAT and CDR2 FQNNGV. CDR3 length: 15 amino acids. CDR3 bases: TGTGCCAGCAGCCCGGGACTAGCGGAAGGCAATGAGCAGTTCTTC. This codes for CASSPGLAEGNEQFF.

The genes are TRBV2 and TRBJ1-5, with D possibly matching TRBD1 (6 bases). The CDR3 is 14 amino acids. Germline V gene data show CDR1 as SNHLY and CDR2 as FYNNEI. Deletions cut 4 bases from V and 4 bases from J, with 11 bases between. CDR3 nucleotides: TGTGCCAGCAGTGCCGTGACAGGAAATCAGCCCCAGCATTTT. It encodes CASSAVTGNQPQHF.

The V gene is TRBV7-2, the J gene TRBJ2-7, with TRBD2 matching over 8 bases. In germline, CDR1 is SGHTA, CDR2 FQGNSA. The CDR3 is 15 residues long. Trimming at V came to 5 bases and at J to 4 bases, leaving 10 bases not matched to a gene. For the CDR3, the DNA is TGTGCCAGCAGCCGCACACTAGCGGAGGGGTACGAGCAGTACTTC. Translated, it gives CASSRTLAEGYEQYF.

This clone was recorded only once. This chain joins TRBV2 and TRBJ2-3; TRBD2 aligns across 7 bases. V lost 1 base to trimming and J lost 3 bases; unmatched junction nucleotides: 4. The germline gives CDR1 SNHLY, CDR2 FYNNEI. The length of the CDR3 is 15 residues. CDR3 sequence (DNA): TGTGCCAGCAGTGAAGTAGGGACTATTACAGATACGCAGTATTTT. The encoded protein is CASSEVGTITDTQYF.

This chain joins TRBV19 and TRBJ2-6, with D unclear. The CDR3 has 14 amino acids. The germline V gene encodes CDR1 LNHDA and CDR2 SQIVND (reference sequence). V was clipped by 1 base and J by 4 bases, with 5 bases between them. DNA for the CDR3: TGTGCCAGTAGTATAGTACTGGGGGCCAACGTCCTGACTTTC. Its protein product is CASSIVLGANVLTF.

The chain couples TRBV7-2 to TRBJ2-5, with TRBD2 matching over 9 bases. Germline CDR1 SGHTA, CDR2 FQGNSA. V lost 2 bases and J lost 0; bases outside the gene matches: 7. The CDR3 has 17 amino acids. The CDR3 DNA follows: TGTGCCAGCAGCTTACCCCTAGCGGGGCCGTACCAAGAGACCCAGTACTTC. Its translation: CASSLPLAGPYQETQYF. Full variable domain (missing parts from reference TRBV7-2 and TRBJ2-5): GAGVSQSPSNKVTEKGKDVELRCDPISGHTALYWYRQSLGQGLEFLIYFQGNSAPDKSGLPSDRFSAERTGGSVSTLTIQRTQQEDSAVYLCASSLPLAGPYQETQYFGPGTRLLVL.

The chain couples TRBV5-1 to TRBJ2-3, with D possibly matching TRBD2 (5 bases). Per the germline V gene, CDR1 is SGHRS and CDR2 is YFSETQ. V shed 0 bases and J shed 1 base, with 9 bases lying between them. The CDR3 contains 15 residues. The CDR3 reads CASSLGSSGTDTQYF. CDR3 nucleotides: TGCGCCAGCAGCTTGGGGAGTAGCGGCACAGATACGCAGTATTTT.

The chain employs TRBV6-1 and TRBJ1-5, with 7 bases matching TRBD1. The ends lost 11 bases at V and 0 bases at J; junction bases unmatched: 10. The CDR3 is 15 residues long. Germline-derived CDR1 and CDR2 are MNHNS and SASEGT. This CDR3 is CAASRDSHSNQPQHF. DNA for the CDR3: TGTGCCGCGAGTAGGGACAGTCATAGCAATCAGCCCCAGCATTTT.

CDR3 in amino acids: CASSLASRGEKLFF. For the CDR3, the DNA is TGTGCCAGCAGCTTAGCCTCCAGGGGGGAAAAACTGTTTTTT. J is TRBJ1-4 and V is TRBV7-6; 7 nucleotides line up with TRBD1. V shed 0 bases, J shed 8 bases, and the junction held 3 bases outside the gene matches. This CDR3 comprises 14 residues. CDR1 and CDR2 (germline): SGHVS, FNYEAQ.

The chain uses TRBV7-9 and TRBJ1-2; no clear D gene. V lost 3 bases and J lost 4, with 12 bases in between. CDR3 length: 14 residues. Germline V CDR1 and CDR2: SEHNR, FQNEAQ (reference sequence). CDR3 sequence reads: CASSFDYGFYGYTF. The DNA of the CDR3 is TGTGCCAGCAGCTTTGACTACGGGTTCTATGGCTACACCTTC.

The count of this clone is one. The V gene is TRBV5-8, the J gene TRBJ2-1; 11 bases are a match to TRBD1. This CDR3 is built from 15 residues. The germline V gene has CDR1 SGHTS and CDR2 YDEGEE. Unmatched junction bases numbered 8, after V lost 6 bases and J lost 6 bases. CDR3 nucleotide sequence: TGTGCCAGCACTGCCTACGGGACAGGGGGCAATGAGCAGTTCTTC. This translates into CASTAYGTGGNEQFF.

This clone was seen more than once but under ten times. The CDR3 loop is CASSVADTQYF. The CDR3 DNA reads as TGTGCCAGCAGCGTAGCTGATACGCAGTATTTT. The chain combines TRBV9 with TRBJ2-3; D is unresolved. The germline gives CDR1 SGDLS, CDR2 YYNGEE. V was trimmed by 0 bases and J by 6 bases, leaving 2 bases between them. The CDR3 runs to 11 residues.

The genes are TRBV7-2 and TRBJ2-7, with D possibly TRBD1 on 5 matching bases. Germline V gene lookup returns CDR1 SGHTA and CDR2 FQGNSA. The CDR3 extends over 13 amino acids. With 1 base removed from V and 7 bases from J, the gap between germline ends came to 11 bases. CDR3 coding DNA: TGTGCCAGCAGCTTAGTGCTCAGGGTTGAGCAGTACTTC. Its translation is CASSLVLRVEQYF.

The rearrangement joins TRBV29-1 to TRBJ1-1; 7 bases are shared with TRBD1. CDR1 and CDR2 from the germline V gene are SQVTM and ANQGSEA. J gave up 1 base and V 6 bases, and 11 bases lay outside the gene matches. This CDR3 is built from 15 residues. Written as DNA, the CDR3 is TGCAGCGTCCGGATCTCAGGGGGATGGAACACTGAAGCTTTCTTT. Amino acids: CSVRISGGWNTEAFF.

V gene TRBV11-2 combines with J gene TRBJ1-3; D unresolved. CDR3 length: 15 amino acids. V lost 4 bases to trimming and J lost 4 bases, with 14 bases between them. Germline CDR1 and CDR2: SGHAT and FQNNGV. CDR3 residues: CASSSLAVIGNTIYF. CDR3 DNA sequence: TGTGCCAGCAGCTCCCTGGCAGTGATCGGAAACACCATATATTTT. Filled out from reference TRBV11-2 and TRBJ1-3, the complete variable domain reads EAGVAQSPRYKIIEKRQSVAFWCNPISGHATLYWYQQILGQGPKLLIQFQNNGVVDDSQLPKDRFSAERLKGVDSTLKIQPAKLEDSAVYLCASSSLAVIGNTIYFGEGSWLTVV.

This sequence joins TRBV11-2 and TRBJ2-3; D gene uncertain. CDR1 and CDR2 (germline): SGHAT, FQNNGV. Trimming took off 3 bases at V and 2 bases at J, with 18 bases between the two ends. This CDR3 has 17 residues. The CDR3 reads CASSFPRVRVSTDTQYF. The DNA for the CDR3 is TGTGCCAGCAGCTTCCCCCGGGTGCGTGTGTCCACAGATACGCAGTATTTT.

The chain carries TRBV2 and TRBJ2-7; 10 nucleotides match TRBD2. This CDR3 region has 15 residues. The germline V gene has CDR1 SNHLY and CDR2 FYNNEI. Trimming at V came to 6 bases and at J to 1 base, leaving 6 bases not matched to a gene. DNA of the CDR3: TGTGCCAGCAGGGATGGGACTAGCGCTTCCTACGAGCAGTACTTC. As protein: CASRDGTSASYEQYF.